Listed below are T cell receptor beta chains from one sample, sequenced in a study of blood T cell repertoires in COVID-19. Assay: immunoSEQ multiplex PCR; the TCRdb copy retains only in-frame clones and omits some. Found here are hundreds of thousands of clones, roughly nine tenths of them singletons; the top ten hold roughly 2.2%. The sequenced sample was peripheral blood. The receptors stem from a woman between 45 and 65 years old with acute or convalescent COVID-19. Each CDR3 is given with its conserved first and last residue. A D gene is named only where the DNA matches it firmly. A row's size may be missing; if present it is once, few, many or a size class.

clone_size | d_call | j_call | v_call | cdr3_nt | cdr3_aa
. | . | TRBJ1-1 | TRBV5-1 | TGCGCCAGCAGCTTGGCCAGGGTAAACACTGAAGCTTTCTTT | CASSLARVNTEAFF
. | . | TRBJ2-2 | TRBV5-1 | TGCGCCAGCACGTCGAGTGACACCGGGGAGCTGTTTTTT | CASTSSDTGELFF
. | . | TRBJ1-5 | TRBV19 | TGTGCCAGTATCGGGGGGAACAATCAGCCCCAGCATTTT | CASIGGNNQPQHF
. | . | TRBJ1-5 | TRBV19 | TGTGCCAGTAGTATGACGGACTATCAGCCCCAGCATTTT | CASSMTDYQPQHF
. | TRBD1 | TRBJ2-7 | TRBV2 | TGTGCCAGCGGATCTGACAGGGGGCCCTACGAGCAGTACTTC | CASGSDRGPYEQYF
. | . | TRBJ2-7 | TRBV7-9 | TGTGCCAGCAGTCTGACAGGAGTTTCCGCCAACGAGCAGTACTTC | CASSLTGVSANEQYF
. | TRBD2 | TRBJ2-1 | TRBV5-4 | TGTGCCAGCAGCTTGGGTAGCGGGGGGTACAATGAGCAGTTCTTC | CASSLGSGGYNEQFF
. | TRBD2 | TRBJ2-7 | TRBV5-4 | TGTGCCAGCAGCTTGTCCAGCGGGAGGGCCTCTGGCGAGCAGTACTTC | CASSLSSGRASGEQYF
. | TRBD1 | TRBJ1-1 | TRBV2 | TGTGCCAGCACCTCGGGACAGAGCTTGAACACTGAAGCTTTCTTT | CASTSGQSLNTEAFF
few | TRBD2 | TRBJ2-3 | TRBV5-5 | TGTGCCAGCAGCCGCGCGGCTAGCGGGGGGGCGGTAGATACGCAGTATTTT | CASSRAASGGAVDTQYF
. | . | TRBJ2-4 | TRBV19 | TGTGCCAGTAGTATAGATCAAGGGGCTCAGGCCAAAAACATTCAGTACTTC | CASSIDQGAQAKNIQYF
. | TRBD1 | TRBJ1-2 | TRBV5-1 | TGCGCCAGCAGCTTTACAGGGGAGAACTATGGCTACACCTTC | CASSFTGENYGYTF
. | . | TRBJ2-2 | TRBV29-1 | TGCAGCGTTTACAAGACCGGGGAGCTGTTTTTT | CSVYKTGELFF
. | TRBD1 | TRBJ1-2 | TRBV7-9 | TGTGCCAGCAGCCCGACCAGGGGGCCGACCTTCTATGGCTACACCTTC | CASSPTRGPTFYGYTF
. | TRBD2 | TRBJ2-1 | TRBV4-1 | TGCGCCAGCAGCCAGACCTCAGGACTAGCGGTATACAATGAGCAGTTCTTC | CASSQTSGLAVYNEQFF
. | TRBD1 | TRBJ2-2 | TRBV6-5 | TGTGCCAGCCCGGGACAGGGGTACACCGGGGAGCTGTTTTTT | CASPGQGYTGELFF
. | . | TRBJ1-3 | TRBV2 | TGTGCCAGCAGTGTCAGGGACTCTGGAAACACCATATATTTT | CASSVRDSGNTIYF
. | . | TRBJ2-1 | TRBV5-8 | TGTGCCAGCAGCTCCGAACCCAGGGGATGGGTCAATGAGCAGTTCTTC | CASSSEPRGWVNEQFF